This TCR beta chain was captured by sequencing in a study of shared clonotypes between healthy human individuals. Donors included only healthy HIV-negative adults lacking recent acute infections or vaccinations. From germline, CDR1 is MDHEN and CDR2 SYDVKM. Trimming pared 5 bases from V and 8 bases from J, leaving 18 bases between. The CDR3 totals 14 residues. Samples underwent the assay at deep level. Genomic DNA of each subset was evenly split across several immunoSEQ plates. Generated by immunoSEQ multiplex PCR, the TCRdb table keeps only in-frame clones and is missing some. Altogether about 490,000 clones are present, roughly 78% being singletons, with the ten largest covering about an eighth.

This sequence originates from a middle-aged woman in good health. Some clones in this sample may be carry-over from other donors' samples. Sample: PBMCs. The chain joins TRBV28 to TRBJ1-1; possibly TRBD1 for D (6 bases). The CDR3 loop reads CASSVGGWRGEAFF. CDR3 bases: TGTGCCAGCAGTGTCGGGGGCTGGCGGGGGGAAGCTTTCTTT.